The 21 T cell receptor beta chains presented below share a single source sample, sequenced in a study of CD8+ T cells in alopecia areata. Reverse transcribed after extraction, RNA yielded cDNA as the sequencing template. Assay: immunoSEQ multiplex PCR; the TCRdb copy retains only in-frame clones and omits some. Among roughly 130,000 clones, approximately 53% were seen once, and the ten largest hold roughly 4.5%. The sequenced sample was CD4+ T cells sorted from blood, obtained at week 0. These receptors were taken from a human donor with alopecia areata.

This clone was found a few times. The J gene is TRBJ2-2, the V gene TRBV6-6; 8 nucleotides line up with TRBD1. V shed 6 bases and J 5 bases; nucleotides not matched to a gene: 8. Germline-derived CDR1 and CDR2 are MNHNY and SVGAGI (reference sequence). The CDR3 sequence is 15 residues long. The CDR3 sequence is CASRQGARPTGELFF. The CDR3 bases are TGTGCCAGCAGGCAGGGGGCGAGACCAACCGGGGAGCTGTTTTTT.

This clone was detected a few times. The chain joins TRBV7-7 to TRBJ1-3, with no clear D. The V and J ends lost 4 bases and 0 bases respectively, with 7 bases between them. Germline CDR1 is SSHAT and CDR2 is FNYEAQ (reference sequence). This CDR3 spans 14 amino acids. The CDR3 spells CASSSPSSGNTIYF. The CDR3 DNA reads as TGTGCCAGCAGCTCCCCGAGCTCTGGAAACACCATATATTTT.

The genes are TRBV18 and TRBJ2-1, with D perhaps assigned TRBD1 or TRBD2 (5 bases each). Germline values: CDR1 KGHSH, CDR2 LQKENI. Trimming stripped 5 bases from V and 7 bases from J, with 12 bases between. This CDR3 is 13 amino acids long. DNA of the CDR3: TGTGCCAGCTCATCCGGGGCAGGGAATGAGCAGTTCTTC. This translates into CASSSGAGNEQFF.

This clone was observed a handful of times. CDR3 loop: CASTLRTDSYNEQFF. CDR3 coding DNA: TGCGCCAGCACTCTAAGGACGGATTCCTACAATGAGCAGTTCTTC. This chain connects TRBV5-1 to TRBJ2-1; the D is unclear. This CDR3 contains 15 residues. Looked up from germline, CDR1 is SGHRS and CDR2 is YFSETQ. V dropped 6 bases and J dropped 1 base, with 14 bases sitting between them.

The rearrangement uses TRBV7-2 and TRBJ2-1, with a possible D match to TRBD1 (5 bases). Germline V CDR1 and CDR2: SGHTA, FQGNSA. With 0 bases removed from V and 13 bases from J, the gap between germline ends came to 22 bases. This CDR3 region has 16 residues. CDR3 region: CASSLASGVSGQKQFF. As DNA, the CDR3 is TGTGCCAGCAGCTTAGCCTCTGGGGTGTCAGGGCAAAAACAGTTCTTC.

This rearrangement joins TRBV6-5 to TRBJ1-2; 8 nucleotides agree with TRBD1. The CDR3 sequence is 14 residues long. The V and J ends lost 4 bases and 8 bases, in that order; junction bases with no gene match: 9. Germline loops: CDR1 MNHEY, CDR2 SVGAGI. DNA of the CDR3: TGTGCCAGCAGTTCGATCGACAGGGGAGGAGGCTACACCTTC. Residues: CASSSIDRGGGYTF.

The chain's CDR3 is CGCAEGFNQPQHF. CDR3 DNA sequence: TGTGGCTGCGCTGAGGGATTCAATCAGCCCCAGCATTTT. The gene calls are TRBV30 and TRBJ1-5; no definite D call. This CDR3 region has 13 residues. From germline, CDR1 is GTSNPN and CDR2 SVGIG (reference sequence).

This clone was seen only once. DNA of the CDR3: TGTGCCAGCAGTTACCGGACAGCTGGAAACACCATATATTTT. Protein sequence: CASSYRTAGNTIYF. V gene TRBV6-5 combines with J gene TRBJ1-3, with a tentative D call TRBD1 (6 bases). Trimming removed 2 bases at V and 2 bases at J, with 7 bases between. CDR1 MNHEY and CDR2 SVGAGI come from the germline V gene. The CDR3 runs to 14 residues.

This chain links TRBV23-1 with TRBJ2-7, with D possibly TRBD2 on 6 matching bases. TRBV23-1 is an open reading frame, and its role is uncertain. The length of the CDR3 is 16 residues. V lost 4 bases and J 3 bases, leaving 19 bases between the germline ends. The DNA for the CDR3 is TGCGCCAGCAGTCCGCGAACTAGCCGGAGCCTCTACGAGCAGTACTTC. It yields the protein CASSPRTSRSLYEQYF.

The chain is built from TRBV9 and TRBJ2-1, with 8 bases aligning to TRBD1. This CDR3 is built from 13 residues. Per germline, CDR1 SGDLS and CDR2 YYNGEE. The trim removed 5 bases at V and 6 bases at J, leaving 4 bases unmatched. The CDR3 here is CASRRTGTNEQFF. For the CDR3, the DNA is TGTGCCAGCAGACGGACAGGGACCAATGAGCAGTTCTTC.

The chain has TRBV6-5 and TRBJ2-7, with D perhaps matching TRBD2 (6 bases). Looked up from germline, CDR1 is MNHEY and CDR2 is SVGAGI. V was cut by 8 bases and J by 4 bases, with 12 bases left in between. The CDR3 extends over 12 amino acids. The CDR3 protein is CASSGTAYEQYF. The CDR3 region has the DNA TGTGCCAGCTCGGGGACTGCATACGAGCAGTACTTC.

V gene TRBV11-2 combines with J gene TRBJ1-5; no reliable D call. This CDR3 has 14 residues. Per the germline V gene, CDR1 is SGHAT and CDR2 is FQNNGV. The V end lost 2 bases, the J end lost 2 bases, and 7 bases lay between the germline ends. The CDR3 reads CASSLSWGNQPQHF. The CDR3 DNA reads as TGTGCCAGCAGCTTATCCTGGGGCAATCAGCCCCAGCATTTT.

This clone was seen only a few times. The V gene is TRBV5-1, the J gene TRBJ1-2; D call uncertain. The CDR3 consists of 13 residues. Trimming stripped 0 bases from V and 3 bases from J, with 6 bases between. Germline CDR1 is SGHRS and CDR2 is YFSETQ. The CDR3 nucleotides read TGCGCCAGCAGCTTGGGACCGGACTATGGCTACACCTTC. Its translation is CASSLGPDYGYTF.

This rearrangement joins TRBV18 to TRBJ1-1; unclear D gene. The V gene lost 0 bases and the J gene lost 5 bases, with 10 bases spanning the gap. CDR1 KGHSH and CDR2 LQKENI come from the germline V gene. This CDR3 region has 14 residues. CDR3 loop: CASSPPGSLTEAFF. The CDR3 bases are TGTGCCAGCTCACCACCGGGCAGTTTGACTGAAGCTTTCTTT.

This clone was found many times. The gene calls are TRBV5-6 and TRBJ1-1; no reliable D call. Between the trimmed V and J ends, which lost 4 bases and 1 base, there was a span of 8 bases. Germline assignment: CDR1 SGHDT and CDR2 YYEEEE. The CDR3 is 13 amino acids. This CDR3 reads CASSGARNTEAFF. In DNA, the CDR3 is TGTGCCAGCAGCGGAGCACGGAACACTGAAGCTTTCTTT.

V and J are TRBV5-1 and TRBJ2-5; D is undetermined. CDR3 length: 16 amino acids. V shed 0 bases and J shed 0 bases, with 12 bases lying between them. Germline values: CDR1 SGHRS, CDR2 YFSETQ. Here the CDR3 reads CASSLVSGRYQETQYF. The CDR3 bases are TGCGCCAGCAGCTTGGTTTCCGGCAGGTACCAAGAGACCCAGTACTTC.

This chain connects TRBV30 to TRBJ2-2; possibly TRBD1 for D (6 bases). V lost 0 bases to trimming and J lost 4 bases, with 15 bases between them. Germline loops: CDR1 GTSNPN, CDR2 SVGIG (reference sequence). This CDR3 comprises 16 residues. This CDR3 reads CAWSVLWQGSTGELFF. The DNA for the CDR3 is TGTGCCTGGAGTGTATTATGGCAGGGGTCCACCGGGGAGCTGTTTTTT.

This CDR3 reads CSFGTANYGYTF. DNA of the CDR3: TGCAGCTTTGGGACGGCTAACTATGGCTACACCTTC. The chain couples TRBV29-1 to TRBJ1-2, with D perhaps matching TRBD1 (5 bases). Germline V lookup: CDR1 SQVTM, CDR2 ANQGSEA. Trimming pared 8 bases from V and 0 bases from J, leaving 10 bases between. The CDR3 has 12 residues.

The sample holds a few counts of this clone. The chain employs TRBV2 and TRBJ2-1; D ambiguous. The CDR3 contains 13 residues. Germline loops: CDR1 SNHLY, CDR2 FYNNEI. Trimming stripped 0 bases from V and 9 bases from J, with 9 bases between. DNA of the CDR3: TGTGCCAGCAGTGAAGCCTACGCCGTTGAGCAGTTCTTC. Translation gives CASSEAYAVEQFF.

The CDR3 protein is CASRHRQGPHEQYF. The CDR3 DNA reads as TGTGCCAGCCGCCATCGACAGGGCCCCCACGAGCAGTACTTC. The V call is TRBV27, the J call TRBJ2-7; 7 bases line up with TRBD1. The CDR3 spans 14 residues. Unmatched junction bases numbered 12, after V lost 8 bases and J lost 5 bases. CDR1 and CDR2 from the germline V gene are MNHEY and SMNVEV (reference sequence).

The chain combines TRBV5-1 with TRBJ2-5; TRBD2 matches 7 bases. There are 15 residues in the CDR3. V lost 2 bases to trimming and J lost 4 bases; unmatched junction nucleotides: 8. The germline V gene encodes CDR1 SGHRS and CDR2 YFSETQ. The CDR3 sequence is CASSLGAGIGETQYF. In DNA, the CDR3 is TGCGCCAGCAGCTTAGGAGCGGGGATCGGAGAGACCCAGTACTTC.